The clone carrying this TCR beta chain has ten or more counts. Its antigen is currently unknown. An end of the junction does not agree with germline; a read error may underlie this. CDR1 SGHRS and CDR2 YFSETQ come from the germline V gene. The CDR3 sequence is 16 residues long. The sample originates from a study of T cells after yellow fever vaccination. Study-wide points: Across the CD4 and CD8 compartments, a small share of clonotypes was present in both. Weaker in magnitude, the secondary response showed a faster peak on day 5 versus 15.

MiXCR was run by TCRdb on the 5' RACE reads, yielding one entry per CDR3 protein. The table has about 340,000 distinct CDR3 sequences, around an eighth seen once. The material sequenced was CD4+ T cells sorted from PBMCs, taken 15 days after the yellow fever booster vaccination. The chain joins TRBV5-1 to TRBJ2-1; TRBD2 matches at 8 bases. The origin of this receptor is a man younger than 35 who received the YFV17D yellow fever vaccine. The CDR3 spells CASSLGLAGGYNEQFF. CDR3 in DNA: TGTGCCAGCAGCTTAGGGCTCGCGGGGGGATACAATGAGCAGTTCTTC. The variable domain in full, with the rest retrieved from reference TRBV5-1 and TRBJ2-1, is KAGVTQTPRYLIKTRGQQVTLSCSPISGHRSVSWYQQTPGQGLQFLFEYFSETQRNKGNFPGRFSGRQFSNSRSEMNVSTLELGDSALYLCASSLGLAGGYNEQFFGPGTRLTVL.